The rows below give T cell receptor beta chains drawn from one sample of a study of blood T cell repertoires in COVID-19. Assay used: immunoSEQ multiplex PCR; TCRdb lists only in-frame clones, some missing. Among 100,000 or so clones listed, about four fifths were seen once. What was sequenced was peripheral blood. The receptor set was obtained from a human donor in a cohort sampled during active COVID-19. Both conserved end residues are part of each CDR3. Fields, in order: J gene, D gene, clone size, V gene, CDR3 DNA, CDR3 protein. The D gene is left open where the match is weak. Not all rows give a size; the values are once, few, many and, for expanded clones, a class.

>TRBJ1-5|.|.|TRBV7-9
TGTGCCAGCAGCTTAACAGGGACGCAGCCCCAGCATTTT
CASSLTGTQPQHF
>TRBJ2-3|.|.|TRBV7-2
TGTGCCAGCAGCTCCCAGGGGGGAACAGATACGCAGTATTTT
CASSSQGGTDTQYF
>TRBJ2-3|TRBD2|.|TRBV7-2
TGTGCCAGCAGCTTGGGACTAGCCAGCACAGATACGCAGTATTTT
CASSLGLASTDTQYF
>TRBJ2-3|.|.|TRBV2
TGTGCCAGCAGCACTAGCATGGATACGCAGTATTTT
CASSTSMDTQYF
>TRBJ2-1|TRBD2|.|TRBV19
TGTGCCAGTATGGTCCAGGCGGGGGGGTTCAATGAGCAGTTCTTC
CASMVQAGGFNEQFF
>TRBJ1-5|.|.|TRBV7-2
TGTGCCAGCAGCCCATCCGGGATTGGAGGCAATCAGCCCCAGCATTTT
CASSPSGIGGNQPQHF
>TRBJ1-6|.|.|TRBV3-1/TRBV3-2
TGTGCCAGCAGCCGGGGACACTCCTATAATTCACCCCTCCACTTT
CASSRGHSYNSPLHF
>TRBJ2-2|.|.|TRBV5-1
TGCGCCAGCAGCTGGGGTGGGGGACAAAACACCGGGGAGCTGTTTTTT
CASSWGGGQNTGELFF
>TRBJ1-3|.|once|TRBV9
TGTGCCAGCAGCTCAGGGTCAGGAAACACCATATATTTT
CASSSGSGNTIYF
>TRBJ2-7|.|few|TRBV2
TGTGCCAGCGGGGCGCCGGGTTCCTACGAGCAGTACTTC
CASGAPGSYEQYF
>TRBJ1-1|TRBD1|.|TRBV6-4
TGTGCCAGCCCGGGACAGGGCTCTGAAGCTTTCTTT
CASPGQGSEAFF
>TRBJ2-1|TRBD1|.|TRBV3-1/TRBV3-2
TGTGCCAGCAGCCACCGGGACAGGGCCTGGGACAATGAGCAGTTCTTC
CASSHRDRAWDNEQFF
>TRBJ2-1|TRBD1|.|TRBV5-1
TGCGCCAGCAGCCCGGGACAGTCCTACAATGAGCAGTTCTTC
CASSPGQSYNEQFF
>TRBJ1-2|.|.|TRBV28
TGTGCCAGCAGTTTTGAGGTTAACTATGGCTACACCTTC
CASSFEVNYGYTF
>TRBJ2-5|TRBD2|once|TRBV7-3
TGTGCCAGCAGCTCCCCTACACTAGCGGGTAAAGAGACCCAGTACTTC
CASSSPTLAGKETQYF
>TRBJ2-2|TRBD2|.|TRBV7-2
TGTGCCAGCAGACAGGGACTAGCGGGGGGGCTAGGGACCGGGGAGCTGTTTTTT
CASRQGLAGGLGTGELFF
>TRBJ1-2|TRBD1|.|TRBV19
TGTGCCAGTAGACACAGGACAGGGGTTAACTATGGCTACACCTTC
CASRHRTGVNYGYTF
>TRBJ1-5|TRBD1|few|TRBV7-2
TGTGCCAGCAGCTTAGGACAGGGCGATCGGCCCCAGCATTTT
CASSLGQGDRPQHF
>TRBJ2-7|TRBD1|.|TRBV28
TGTGCCAGCAGTGACAGGGTCCCCCACGAGCAGTACTTC
CASSDRVPHEQYF
>TRBJ1-5|.|.|TRBV7-8
TGTGCCAGCAGCCTAGAGCATGCCGGGGGAGGGCATCAGCCCCAGCATTTT
CASSLEHAGGGHQPQHF
>TRBJ2-3|.|.|TRBV4-3
TGCGCCAGCAGCCTATGGCGGGACTCACCATTCACAGATACGCAGTATTTT
CASSLWRDSPFTDTQYF
>TRBJ2-5|TRBD2|.|TRBV12-3/TRBV12-4
TGTGCCAGCAGTTCCGGGGGGGAAGAGACCCAGTACTTC
CASSSGGEETQYF
>TRBJ1-1|TRBD1|.|TRBV7-9
TGTGCCAGCAGCTTAGCAAGCCGGGACAGCACTGAAGCTTTCTTT
CASSLASRDSTEAFF
>TRBJ1-2|.|.|TRBV28
TGTGCCATCCGGCCGGGGACTAACTATGGCTACACCTTC
CAIRPGTNYGYTF
>TRBJ2-7|.|.|TRBV28
TGTGCCAGCAGTTTGGCAGGCTACGAGCAGTACTTC
CASSLAGYEQYF